These 4 T cell receptor beta chains were sequenced from one sample in a study of cytomegalovirus exposure and HLA in healthy donors. Researchers ran the PCR with 60 Vbeta and 13 Jbeta primers. Assay: immunoSEQ multiplex PCR; the TCRdb copy retains only in-frame clones and omits some. The sample gives approximately 75,000 clones, around 80% of which show up once; 15% to 20% is in the top ten. Sequenced: PBMCs. The receptor set was obtained from a man in his 70s in good health and CMV-seropositive.

V is TRBV7-5 and J is TRBJ2-7; TRBD2 is taken as the D call from the table, unchecked against the DNA. TRBV7-5 represents a pseudogene. This CDR3 contains 17 residues. Written as DNA, the CDR3 is TGTGTCAGAAGCATTCGGACTAGCGGGATTACCTCCTACGAGCAGTACTTC. Its protein is CVRSIRTSGITSYEQYF.

The rearrangement links TRBV10-3 to TRBJ1-2; D gene uncertain. The CDR3 has 12 residues. CDR1 ENHRY and CDR2 SYGVKD come from the germline V gene. Trimming took off 4 bases at V and 5 bases at J, with 8 bases between the two ends. The CDR3 sequence is CAISGPLYGYTF. The CDR3, as DNA: TGTGCCATCAGTGGTCCATTGTATGGCTACACCTTC.

The chain recombines TRBV11-2 with TRBJ1-2, with D perhaps matching TRBD1 (6 bases). The CDR3 runs 13 residues. Germline lookup yields CDR1 SGHAT and CDR2 FQNNGV. V was clipped by 5 bases and J by 4 bases, with 11 bases between them. The CDR3 loop is CASSPRQVYGYTF. CDR3 DNA sequence: TGTGCCAGCAGCCCCCGACAGGTCTATGGCTACACCTTC.

The genes are TRBV7-9 and TRBJ1-1, with a possible D match to TRBD1 (6 bases). The germline V gene has CDR1 SEHNR and CDR2 FQNEAQ (reference sequence). V was trimmed by 5 bases and J by 2 bases, leaving 9 bases between them. The CDR3 sequence is 13 residues long. CDR3 loop: CASSQQGNTEAFF. CDR3 coding DNA: TGTGCCAGCAGCCAACAGGGCAACACTGAAGCTTTCTTT.